These 13 T cell receptor beta chains came from one sample sequenced in a study of Ad26.COV2.S vaccination and SARS-CoV-2 variants. Documented treatment: roughly 18 received Ad26.COV2.S at low or high dose, single or two shots; roughly 5 received placebo; per-sample allocation not given. Material that was analyzed had been drawn on day 63 after the first vaccine or placebo injection. Only in-frame clones appear in the TCRdb table, and some are missing; sequencing was by immunoSEQ multiplex PCR. Here the sample spans hundreds of thousands of clones, more than 80% being singletons. This sample comprised peripheral blood, obtained in a trial of Ad26.COV2.S vaccine versus placebo. These receptors were obtained from a person between 18 and 65 years old who received the Ad26.COV2.S COVID-19 vaccine or a placebo.

In this sample, this clone turned up a few times. The V and J genes are TRBV5-1 and TRBJ1-6; D is ambiguous. The CDR3 spans 14 residues. Germline CDR1 reads SGHRS; CDR2 reads YFSETQ. The V gene lost 0 bases and the J gene lost 10 bases, with 11 bases spanning the gap. The CDR3 region is CASSLDGLMSPLHF. The CDR3 nucleotides read TGCGCCAGCAGCTTGGACGGATTGATGTCACCCCTCCACTTT.

The V call is TRBV11-2, the J call TRBJ2-5; 10 nucleotides match TRBD1. The CDR3 length is 15 residues. The trim removed 1 base at V and 2 bases at J, leaving 1 base unmatched. Germline values: CDR1 SGHAT, CDR2 FQNNGV. The DNA of the CDR3 is TGTGCCAGCAGCTTAGGGACAGGGGGTCAAGAGACCCAGTACTTC. Its translation: CASSLGTGGQETQYF.

The chain employs TRBV7-9 and TRBJ1-4; D not certain. This CDR3 comprises 15 residues. Germline V gives CDR1 SEHNR, CDR2 FQNEAQ (reference sequence). V shed 0 bases and J shed 0 bases, with 5 bases lying between them. The CDR3 reads CASSLAVATNEKLFF. DNA of the CDR3: TGTGCCAGCAGCTTAGCAGTTGCAACTAATGAAAAACTGTTTTTT.

The chain recombines TRBV10-3 with TRBJ2-5; TRBD2 is a possible D gene (5 bases). Germline assignment: CDR1 ENHRY and CDR2 SYGVKD. The length of the CDR3 is 13 residues. Between the trimmed V and J ends, which lost 7 bases and 4 bases, there was a span of 13 bases. The chain's CDR3 is CAITAQEGETQYF. The CDR3 DNA sequence: TGTGCCATCACCGCCCAAGAGGGAGAGACCCAGTACTTC.

The chain has TRBV6-6 and TRBJ2-7, with D perhaps TRBD2 (6 bases). The CDR3 is 13 amino acids. The V and J ends lost 5 bases and 3 bases respectively, with 11 bases between them. CDR1 and CDR2 from the germline V gene are MNHNY and SVGAGI (reference sequence). The CDR3 DNA reads as TGTGCCAGCAGTCCGGGACTCCGCTACGAGCAGTACTTC. Protein product: CASSPGLRYEQYF.

The chain combines TRBV25-1 with TRBJ2-1; 9 bases map to TRBD1. V was clipped by 2 bases and J by 7 bases; unmatched bases: 6. CDR1 is MGHDK, CDR2 SYGVNS, per germline. This CDR3 is built from 15 residues. In nucleotides, the CDR3 is TGTGCCAGCAGTGAACCCGACAGGGGGAGGAATGAGCAGTTCTTC. This gives the protein CASSEPDRGRNEQFF.

The rearrangement links TRBV27 to TRBJ2-1; 7 bases agree with TRBD2. The V segment lost 8 bases and the J segment 2 bases; nucleotides outside the gene matches: 12. CDR3 length equals 16 residues. Germline CDR1 reads MNHEY; CDR2 reads SMNVEV (reference sequence). The CDR3 spells CASHFGGSLPYNEQFF. The DNA of the CDR3 is TGTGCCAGCCACTTCGGCGGGAGTCTGCCCTACAATGAGCAGTTCTTC.

The chain recombines TRBV7-9 with TRBJ2-2, with 8 nucleotides matching TRBD2. V trimming: 5 bases; J trimming: 4 bases; junction bases outside the gene matches: 6. The germline CDR1 and CDR2 sequences are SEHNR and FQNEAQ (reference sequence). The CDR3 is 15 amino acids. The CDR3, as DNA: TGTGCCAGCAGCCCCGGGACTAGGGGCACCGGGGAGCTGTTTTTT. This sequence encodes CASSPGTRGTGELFF.

V and J are TRBV5-4 and TRBJ1-2; unclear D gene. V was trimmed by 7 bases and J by 1 base, leaving 11 bases between them. Germline values: CDR1 SGHNT, CDR2 YYREEE (reference sequence). This CDR3 has 13 residues. The CDR3 here is CASGSPGNYGYTF. The CDR3 nucleotides are TGTGCCAGCGGCTCCCCCGGTAACTATGGCTACACCTTC.

The chain employs TRBV4-3 and TRBJ2-7, with TRBD1 matching 12 bases. The CDR3 covers 17 residues. CDR1 LGHNA and CDR2 YSLEER come from the germline V gene. The V segment lost 1 base and the J segment 4 bases; nucleotides outside the gene matches: 8. The CDR3 sequence: CASSQGIPGQGAYEQYF. The CDR3 region has the DNA TGCGCCAGCAGCCAAGGAATACCGGGACAGGGGGCTTACGAGCAGTACTTC.

The J gene is TRBJ2-1, the V gene TRBV3-1 (or the pseudogene TRBV3-2), with D possibly TRBD2 on 5 matching bases. The germline gives CDR1 LGHDT, CDR2 YNNKEL (reference sequence). Trimming cost V 3 bases and J 8 bases, with 11 bases left between them. There are 13 residues in the CDR3. Here the CDR3 DNA reads TGTGCCAGCAGCCATGGGCTAGCCGATGAGCAGTTCTTC. This codes for CASSHGLADEQFF.

The V and J genes are TRBV4-2 and TRBJ2-7; possibly TRBD1 or TRBD2 for D (5 bases each). Germline values: CDR1 LGHNA, CDR2 YNFKEQ. CDR3 length equals 15 residues. Trimming took 1 base from V and 2 from J, leaving 12 bases between them. Here the CDR3 reads CASSQGEGYAYEQYF. The CDR3 nucleotides are TGTGCCAGCAGCCAAGGTGAGGGGTACGCCTACGAGCAGTACTTC.

CDR3 DNA sequence: TGTGCCACCATATTGGGAATGAACACTGAAGCTTTCTTT. Translated: CATILGMNTEAFF. The rearrangement uses TRBV2 and TRBJ1-1; D not certain. V shed 10 bases and J shed 0 bases, with 12 bases lying between them. There are 13 residues in the CDR3. Germline CDR1 reads SNHLY; CDR2 reads FYNNEI.